One T cell receptor (beta chain) is described in this entry. No antigen is known for it. The table came from immunoSEQ multiplex PCR; TCRdb's copy has only in-frame clones and leaves some out. The table shows 50,000 to 65,000 clones, with 81% occurring only once. This sample was taken from a study of vaccination effects on CD4 cells after COVID-19. CD4+ T cells specific for antigen were expanded with viral peptide pools by the ViraFEST assay before sequencing. Cells that had been cultured for 10 days were the source of isolated CD4+ T cells. Having tested negative for nucleocapsid antibodies, the vaccine recipients showed no prior SARS-CoV-2 infection. The source material was CD4+ T cells from PBMCs cultured with HCoV-229E spike peptides, sampled before COVID-19 vaccination. The clonotype originates from a human donor who received a COVID-19 vaccine.

This chain's CDR3 is CASSKALLFDRGMNTEAFF. The DNA of the CDR3 is TGTGCCAGCAGCAAAGCGCTTCTATTTGACCGAGGGATGAACACTGAAGCTTTCTTT. The chain uses TRBV21-1 and TRBJ1-1. TRBV21-1 is described as a pseudogene. The CDR3 consists of 19 residues.